This T cell receptor beta chain was recorded in a study of T-cell memory formation after mild COVID-19. This clonotype has a count of ten or more. One entry per CDR3 protein results from TCRdb running MiXCR on the 5' RACE reads. There are around 310,000 distinct CDR3 sequences in the sample; roughly 15% occur only once, and 20% to 25% lies in the top ten. The CDR3 has 13 residues. The germline V gene has CDR1 SGHRS and CDR2 YFSETQ. V lost 2 bases to trimming and J lost 8 bases, with 11 bases between them. Sequencing input: PBMCs or a T cell subset sorted from them (not recorded which). This clonotype was obtained from a man aged 18 to 29 who had mild COVID-19 (a few samples of this study predate the infection). Cell type and time point are not known. The chain uses TRBV5-1 and TRBJ2-1; tentative D call: TRBD2 (5 bases). For the CDR3, the DNA is TGCGCCAGCAGCTTTAACGGGGTGCATGAGCAGTTCTTC. Residues: CASSFNGVHEQFF.